The 7 T cell receptor beta chains below all came from one sample that was sequenced in a study of blood T cell repertoires in COVID-19. Profiling relied on immunoSEQ multiplex PCR, and the TCRdb table lists in-frame clones only, not all of them. This table holds some 190,000 clones, 80% found once. The sequencing sample was made of PBMCs or T cells enriched from blood (not recorded which). The receptors here all came from a man aged 55-75 years who had been exposed to COVID-19.

The chain carries TRBV9 and TRBJ2-7; 7 bases map to TRBD2. This CDR3 contains 15 residues. V lost 0 bases, J lost 5 bases, and 8 bases stayed unmatched. Germline lookup yields CDR1 SGDLS and CDR2 YYNGEE. In DNA form, the CDR3 reads TGTGCCAGCAGCGTAGGGGTGGGGAGGGCCCACGAGCAGTACTTC. Its translation is CASSVGVGRAHEQYF. Variable domain in full (rest from reference TRBV9 and TRBJ2-7): DSGVTQTPKHLITATGQRVTLRCSPRSGDLSVYWYQQSLDQGLQFLIQYYNGEERAKGNILERFSAQQFPDLHSELNLSSLELGDSALYFCASSVGVGRAHEQYFGPGTRLTVT.

The CDR3 DNA sequence: TGTGCCAGTAGTATCTTAGGGGCAGGGGGCAATCAGCCCCAGCATTTT. It is translated as CASSILGAGGNQPQHF. The chain uses TRBV19 and TRBJ1-5, with a weak D call TRBD1 (6 bases). The CDR3 has 16 residues. CDR1 and CDR2 (germline): LNHDA, SQIVND (reference sequence). V lost 3 bases and J lost 2, with 14 bases in between.

This clone was detected a few times. CDR3 region: CASSTTNRGRYEQYF. The CDR3 bases are TGCGCCAGCAGCACAACTAACAGGGGGCGGTACGAGCAGTACTTC. The chain employs TRBV5-1 and TRBJ2-7; 9 positions agree with TRBD1. This CDR3 spans 15 amino acids. V shed 4 bases and J 4 bases; nucleotides not matched to a gene: 9. CDR1 and CDR2 from the germline V gene are SGHRS and YFSETQ.

This sequence joins TRBV12-5 and TRBJ2-1; 8 bases are shared with TRBD1. CDR3 size: 12 residues. The V gene's germline CDR1 is LGHNT and CDR2 FRNRAP. Trimming removed 1 base from V and 13 bases from J; junction bases left unmatched: 3. The CDR3 region is CASGLEGQGQFF. CDR3 in DNA: TGTGCTAGTGGTTTGGAAGGACAGGGACAGTTCTTC.

J is TRBJ1-1 and V is TRBV7-9; D is perhaps TRBD1 (6 bases). Trimming shortened V by 5 bases and J by 8 bases, and 15 bases separated the two germline ends. Looked up from germline, CDR1 is SEHNR and CDR2 is FQNEAQ (reference sequence). This CDR3 is 13 amino acids long. CDR3 amino acids: CASSPQGRVEAFF. In nucleotides, the CDR3 is TGTGCCAGCAGCCCACAGGGTCGCGTGGAAGCTTTCTTT.

This clone was found once. V is TRBV6-6 and J is TRBJ1-3, with D perhaps TRBD1 (5 bases). The CDR3 has 14 residues. The V gene's germline CDR1 is MNHNY and CDR2 SVGAGI (reference sequence). Trimming pared 8 bases from V and 0 bases from J, leaving 11 bases between. CDR3 region: CASDLGGSGNTIYF. The CDR3 DNA reads as TGTGCCAGCGACCTCGGGGGCTCTGGAAACACCATATATTTT.

This clone was found a few times. DNA of the CDR3: TGTGCCAGCAGCGTCGGGACTAGCGGGATCGGCGAGCAGTACTTC. Translation: CASSVGTSGIGEQYF. This chain joins TRBV9 and TRBJ2-7, with TRBD2 identical over 13 bases. CDR3 length: 15 amino acids. The trim removed 2 bases at V and 6 bases at J, leaving 5 bases unmatched. CDR1 is SGDLS, CDR2 YYNGEE, per germline.